This T cell receptor (beta chain) was found in a study of ipilimumab plus nivolumab after autologous stem cell transplantation. About the research overall: Median doses per patient: roughly 5 ipilimumab, about 8 nivolumab.

This clone was counted once. Trimming shortened V by 2 bases and J by 2 bases, and 11 bases separated the two germline ends. Per germline, CDR1 SGHAT and CDR2 FQNNGV. The CDR3 runs 15 residues. The protocol was immunoSEQ multiplex PCR, while the TCRdb copy is restricted to in-frame clones and leaves out a portion. The sample includes 20,000 to 30,000 clones, more than 70% of them seen just once. Patients got ipilimumab 1 mg/kg beginning 14 to 28 days post-transplant. This receptor was taken from a male donor with diffuse large B-cell lymphoma. The chain combines TRBV11-2 with TRBJ2-3; no firm D call. Sequenced here: PBMCs, sampled in a trial of ipilimumab plus nivolumab as post-transplant consolidation. The CDR3 protein is CASSLTSPDTDTQYF. DNA of the CDR3: TGTGCCAGCAGCTTAACCAGCCCGGACACAGATACGCAGTATTTT. The variable domain in full, completed from reference TRBV11-2 and TRBJ2-3, reads EAGVAQSPRYKIIEKRQSVAFWCNPISGHATLYWYQQILGQGPKLLIQFQNNGVVDDSQLPKDRFSAERLKGVDSTLKIQPAKLEDSAVYLCASSLTSPDTDTQYFGPGTRLTVL.